What follows is one TCR beta chain and its context. Its specificity is unknown. The data derive from a study of tumor-infiltrating lymphocytes in localized non-small cell lung cancer. Whole-study findings and limits: Different pieces of the same tissue went to different assays, confounding technical variation with intratumor heterogeneity.

CDR3 length: 13 amino acids. V lost 1 base to trimming and J lost 12 bases; unmatched junction nucleotides: 6. Germline V gives CDR1 MNHNS, CDR2 SASEGT. The assay was immunoSEQ multiplex PCR, and TCRdb's table has in-frame clones only and misses some. This table has about 11,000 clones, 86% appearing once. The sample was uninvolved lung tissue not adjacent to the tumor. The source of this sequence is a human donor with non-small cell lung cancer. V is TRBV6-1 and J is TRBJ1-1, with TRBD1 identical over 9 bases. DNA of the CDR3: TGTGCCAGCAGTGAAGACCTACAGGGGGCATCTTTCTTT. Encoded protein: CASSEDLQGASFF.